This TCR beta chain comes out of a study of blood T cell repertoires in COVID-19. Study at large: Acute-phase and convalescent COVID-19 samples originated in the United States, Italy and Spain.

Original processing methods: Quantification of nucleated cells was approximated via reference gene primer amplification. Assay: immunoSEQ multiplex PCR; the TCRdb copy retains only in-frame clones and omits some. V, J and clone size reflect that table, while D and trimming were determined from the DNA. The sample includes under 200,000 clones, roughly 85% seen only once; the top ten take roughly 2%. From germline, CDR1 is SGHRS and CDR2 YFSETQ. The CDR3 has 13 amino acids. Trimming stripped 0 bases from V and 5 bases from J, with 8 bases between. The chain is built from TRBV5-1 and TRBJ1-2; D not certain. The clonotype originates from a woman aged 80 or over with acute or convalescent COVID-19. The specimen was peripheral blood. CDR3 sequence reads: CASSLEQLYGYTF. The DNA of the CDR3 is TGCGCCAGCAGCTTGGAACAGCTTTATGGCTACACCTTC.